Below, 32 T cell receptor beta chains from the same sample are listed, as sequenced in a study of CD8 T cells in Susac syndrome. RNA amounts of 0.5 to 1 ug underwent reverse transcription with random hexamers. MiXCR, applied by TCRdb to the immunoSEQ multiplex PCR reads, yields one record per CDR3 protein. The sample yields 400,000 to 550,000 distinct CDR3 sequences, approximately 85% seen once. The sequencing input was CD8+ T cells from PBMCs. Receptor source: a human donor with multiple sclerosis.

V is TRBV4-2 and J is TRBJ1-1; D may be TRBD1 (6 bases). CDR3 length equals 12 residues. V was trimmed by 3 bases and J by 8 bases, leaving 10 bases between them. Germline values: CDR1 LGHNA, CDR2 YNFKEQ. CDR3 amino acids: CASSHSQGEAFF. In DNA form, the CDR3 reads TGTGCCAGCAGCCACTCCCAGGGGGAAGCTTTCTTT.

CDR3 in amino acids: CASSGGLAAVGVRSYNEQFF. CDR3 DNA: TGTGCCAGCAGCGGGGGACTAGCGGCGGTAGGGGTAAGGTCCTACAATGAGCAGTTCTTC. This chain uses TRBV11-1 with TRBJ2-1; TRBD2 matches at 11 bases. With V trimmed by 5 bases and J by 1 base, 16 bases remained unmatched. Germline V CDR1 and CDR2: SGHAT, FQDESV (reference sequence). There are 20 residues in the CDR3.

This chain joins TRBV27 and TRBJ2-7, with D uncertain. The CDR3 has 14 amino acids. V was pared by 5 bases and J by 2 bases, with 13 bases between. The germline CDR1 and CDR2 sequences are MNHEY and SMNVEV (reference sequence). CDR3 residues: CASSPFGSAYEQYF. CDR3 DNA sequence: TGTGCCAGCAGTCCTTTCGGCAGCGCCTACGAGCAGTACTTC.

The chain has TRBV7-2 and TRBJ2-5, with D possibly called TRBD1 or TRBD2 (6 bases each). Trimming pared 5 bases from V and 4 bases from J, leaving 17 bases between. This CDR3 has 15 residues. The germline V gene has CDR1 SGHTA and CDR2 FQGNSA. This CDR3 reads CASSRGGLSGETQYF. CDR3 in DNA: TGTGCCAGCAGCCGAGGGGGGCTGTCAGGAGAGACCCAGTACTTC.

The chain uses TRBV30 and TRBJ2-7; D is perhaps TRBD2 (6 bases). Trimming removed 0 bases from V and 0 bases from J, with 12 bases in between. The CDR3 sequence is 15 residues long. CDR1 and CDR2 (germline): GTSNPN, SVGIG (reference sequence). CDR3 nucleotides: TGTGCCTGGAGTGTATTGATGGGGGGCTCCTACGAGCAGTACTTC. Translating it yields CAWSVLMGGSYEQYF.

The chain recombines TRBV4-1 with TRBJ2-7, with D possibly matching TRBD1 (6 bases). This CDR3 is 14 amino acids long. Trimming stripped 5 bases from V and 3 bases from J, with 14 bases between. Looked up from germline, CDR1 is MGHRA and CDR2 is YSYEKL. CDR3 DNA sequence: TGCGCCAGCAGCAGGATTTCAGGGGACTACGAGCAGTACTTC. As protein: CASSRISGDYEQYF.

This chain uses TRBV10-3 with TRBJ1-1; a weak D match, TRBD1 (5 bases). The germline gives CDR1 ENHRY, CDR2 SYGVKD. The CDR3 loop spans 14 amino acids. V lost 7 bases and J 3 bases, leaving 15 bases between the germline ends. This chain's CDR3 is CAITDTRVHTEAFF. DNA for the CDR3: TGTGCCATCACCGACACCAGGGTACACACTGAAGCTTTCTTT.

The V gene is TRBV27, the J gene TRBJ2-1; perhaps TRBD2 as D (5 bases). The CDR3 runs 17 residues. With 5 bases removed from V and 4 bases from J, the gap between germline ends came to 21 bases. Germline CDR1 is MNHEY and CDR2 is SMNVEV (reference sequence). CDR3 nucleotides: TGTGCCAGCAGTCCCCGGCGGAGGCAGACAACTTACAATGAGCAGTTCTTC. Protein product: CASSPRRRQTTYNEQFF.

This chain uses TRBV5-1 with TRBJ2-5; D is unclear. V gave up 4 bases and J gave up 4 bases, with 2 bases separating them. This CDR3 comprises 10 residues. Looked up from germline, CDR1 is SGHRS and CDR2 is YFSETQ. CDR3: CASSPETQYF. The CDR3 DNA sequence: TGCGCCAGCAGCCCAGAGACCCAGTACTTC.

The chain carries TRBV21-1 and TRBJ2-1; TRBD1, the D gene given by the table, was not confirmed from the DNA. TRBV21-1 is flagged as a pseudogene. There are 16 residues in the CDR3. CDR3 in amino acids: CASSKASRDSHNEQFF. The CDR3 nucleotides read TGTGCCAGCAGCAAAGCGTCCCGGGACAGCCACAATGAGCAGTTCTTC.

In this sample, this clonotype turned up a few times. The chain carries TRBV6-1 and TRBJ1-5, with a weak D call TRBD1 (5 bases). CDR3 length: 14 amino acids. V gave up 1 base and J gave up 6 bases, with 10 bases separating them. Per the germline V gene, CDR1 is MNHNS and CDR2 is SASEGT. CDR3 sequence (DNA): TGTGCCAGCAGTGAAGGGGGGAGAAGTCAGCCCCAGCATTTT. Encoded protein: CASSEGGRSQPQHF.

The gene calls are TRBV5-6 and TRBJ2-3; 9 nucleotides agree with TRBD1. The germline V gene has CDR1 SGHDT and CDR2 YYEEEE. The CDR3 covers 23 residues. V dropped 0 bases and J dropped 0; count of bases not matched to a gene: 23. The CDR3 nucleotides are TGTGCCAGCAGCTTGGTACGGGACAGGGAAGATCGAGTTACCCTGACTAGCACAGATACGCAGTATTTT. This encodes CASSLVRDREDRVTLTSTDTQYF.

This chain links TRBV27 with TRBJ1-1; 7 positions match TRBD1. Trimming took 3 bases from V and 2 from J; bases not matched to a gene: 6. CDR1 and CDR2 (germline): MNHEY, SMNVEV (reference sequence). There are 15 residues in the CDR3. CDR3 sequence: CASSFLDRVNTEAFF. CDR3 nucleotides: TGTGCCAGCAGTTTTCTCGACAGGGTAAACACTGAAGCTTTCTTT.

This clonotype is a singleton in its sample. The chain links TRBV27 to TRBJ2-7; 15 bases agree with TRBD2. The junction had 6 bases not matched to a gene; V was cut back by 6 bases and J by 3 bases. Germline lookup yields CDR1 MNHEY and CDR2 SMNVEV (reference sequence). The CDR3 has 16 amino acids. CDR3 nucleotides: TGTGCCAGCAGCACCGGGACTAGCGGGGGGATCTACGAGCAGTACTTC. This codes for CASSTGTSGGIYEQYF.

The chain links TRBV6-1 to TRBJ1-5; 9 bases align to TRBD1. There are 18 residues in the CDR3. Trimming removed 7 bases from V and 7 bases from J; junction bases left unmatched: 20. Germline CDR1 is MNHNS and CDR2 is SASEGT. In nucleotides, the CDR3 is TGTGCCAGCACAAGCTACTACCCGCCGGGACAGGGCGACCAGCCCCAGCATTTT. Protein product: CASTSYYPPGQGDQPQHF.

V usage is TRBV28 and J usage is TRBJ2-7, with D possibly being TRBD1 (6 bases). V was cut by 6 bases and J by 7 bases, with 19 bases left in between. The length of the CDR3 is 14 residues. Germline V CDR1 and CDR2: MDHEN, SYDVKM. The CDR3 DNA is TGTGCCAGCAGCAAGGACAGCTCAAGAGGGGAGCAGTACTTC. Its translation is CASSKDSSRGEQYF.

J is TRBJ2-3 and V is TRBV10-1; D is perhaps TRBD2 (5 bases). Trimming stripped 3 bases from V and 0 bases from J, with 13 bases between. This CDR3 contains 16 residues. In germline, CDR1 is WNHNN, CDR2 SYGVQD (reference sequence). In nucleotides, the CDR3 is TGCGCCAGCAGTGAAAACTACGGGGATAGCACAGATACGCAGTATTTT. It is translated as CASSENYGDSTDTQYF.

The chain has TRBV4-1 and TRBJ2-7, with no clear D. Germline lookup yields CDR1 MGHRA and CDR2 YSYEKL. The CDR3 spans 15 residues. Deletions cut 2 bases from V and 2 bases from J, with 13 bases between. The CDR3 coding sequence is TGCGCCAGCAGCCAATCGTCGGCAGCTGCCTACGAGCAGTACTTC. Protein sequence: CASSQSSAAAYEQYF.

The chain has TRBV15 and TRBJ1-2; TRBD1 is a possible D gene (5 bases). V lost 5 bases, J lost 8 bases, and 9 bases lay in between. Germline assignment: CDR1 LNHNV and CDR2 YYDKDF (reference sequence). This CDR3 region has 11 residues. The CDR3 bases are TGTGCCACCAGCCAGGGCGGGGGCTACACCTTC. Its translation is CATSQGGGYTF.

The J gene is TRBJ1-2, the V gene TRBV10-1, with D perhaps matching TRBD1 (6 bases). The CDR3 length is 13 residues. V was pared by 2 bases and J by 6 bases, with 10 bases between. Germline V gene data show CDR1 as WNHNN and CDR2 as SYGVQD (reference sequence). The CDR3 here is CASSERAGDGYTF. CDR3 nucleotide sequence: TGCGCCAGCAGTGAGAGGGCAGGGGATGGCTACACCTTC.

The genes are TRBV7-6 and TRBJ2-3; 7 bases line up with TRBD2. V shed 1 base, J shed 2 bases, and the junction held 6 bases outside the gene matches. The CDR3 sequence is 16 residues long. CDR1 and CDR2 (germline): SGHVS, FNYEAQ. CDR3 region: CASSLGPSGDTDTQYF. CDR3 in DNA: TGTGCCAGCAGCTTAGGTCCTAGCGGCGACACAGATACGCAGTATTTT.

The chain joins TRBV20-1 to TRBJ1-4; weak D call: TRBD1 (5 bases). V lost 7 bases, J lost 0 bases, and 12 bases lay in between. CDR1 and CDR2 from the germline V gene are DFQATT and SNEGSKA (reference sequence). This CDR3 spans 14 amino acids. The CDR3 is CSVRGKATNEKLFF. In DNA, the CDR3 is TGCAGTGTTCGGGGCAAAGCAACTAATGAAAAACTGTTTTTT.

This chain connects TRBV6-2 or TRBV6-3 to TRBJ2-2, with 9 bases that match TRBD2. CDR3 length: 19 amino acids. Germline CDR1 reads MNHEY; CDR2 reads SVGEGT. With 4 bases clipped from V and 2 bases from J, the junction kept 14 bases outside the gene matches. CDR3 DNA sequence: TGTGCCAGCAGTTCCCTCGAGGAGCGGGGGGCACACAACACCGGGGAGCTGTTTTTT. This translates into CASSSLEERGAHNTGELFF.

The gene calls are TRBV12-5 and TRBJ2-1; D remains unclear. The CDR3 extends over 15 amino acids. In germline, CDR1 is LGHNT, CDR2 FRNRAP. V lost 7 bases and J 0 bases, leaving 13 bases between the germline ends. This chain's CDR3 is CASARGGISYNEQFF. As DNA, the CDR3 is TGTGCTAGTGCCCGAGGTGGGATCTCCTACAATGAGCAGTTCTTC.

This chain links TRBV2 with TRBJ2-5; 7 positions match TRBD1. Trimming at V came to 9 bases and at J to 4 bases, leaving 8 bases not matched to a gene. The germline V gene has CDR1 SNHLY and CDR2 FYNNEI. The CDR3 is 13 residues long. CDR3 protein: CASTPWDRETQYF. The CDR3 DNA sequence: TGTGCCAGTACCCCGTGGGACAGAGAGACCCAGTACTTC.

The chain combines TRBV29-1 with TRBJ1-1, with a possible D match to TRBD1 (6 bases). Germline V lookup: CDR1 SQVTM, CDR2 ANQGSEA. V was clipped by 3 bases and J by 8 bases, with 13 bases between them. The CDR3 has 12 residues. The CDR3 sequence: CSVDDRTGEAFF. In nucleotides, the CDR3 is TGCAGCGTTGATGACAGGACTGGGGAAGCTTTCTTT.

The sample holds one count of this clonotype. The V and J genes are TRBV29-1 and TRBJ1-1, with D maybe TRBD1 (5 bases). V was clipped by 0 bases and J by 5 bases, with 19 bases between them. The CDR3 loop spans 16 amino acids. Germline V gene sequence: CDR1 SQVTM, CDR2 ANQGSEA. CDR3 bases: TGCAGCGTTGAAGATCTGTTTCGGGGGGTTGGAACTGAAGCTTTCTTT. This encodes CSVEDLFRGVGTEAFF. The full variable domain, rest sourced from reference TRBV29-1 and TRBJ1-1, is SAVISQKPSRDICQRGTSLTIQCQVDSQVTMMFWYRQQPGQSLTLIATANQGSEATYESGFVIDKFPISRPNLTFSTLTVSNMSPEDSSIYLCSVEDLFRGVGTEAFFGQGTRLTVV.

The V and J genes are TRBV5-6 and TRBJ2-1; unclear D gene. CDR3 size: 12 residues. V lost 0 bases and J 5 bases, leaving 3 bases between the germline ends. Germline-derived CDR1 and CDR2 are SGHDT and YYEEEE. CDR3 protein: CASSLVNNEQFF. The DNA of the CDR3 is TGTGCCAGCAGCTTGGTAAACAATGAGCAGTTCTTC.

The V call is TRBV9, the J call TRBJ1-2; D remains ambiguous. Trimming removed 0 bases from V and 5 bases from J, with 14 bases in between. The CDR3 has 15 residues. CDR1 is SGDLS, CDR2 YYNGEE, per germline. The CDR3 DNA follows: TGTGCCAGCAGCGTAGGTCTTTGGGGAGGGTATGGCTACACCTTC. This sequence encodes CASSVGLWGGYGYTF.

The chain combines TRBV7-9 with TRBJ2-5; the match to TRBD2 covers 7 bases. CDR1 and CDR2 from the germline V gene are SEHNR and FQNEAQ (reference sequence). V shed 5 bases, J shed 6 bases, and the junction held 12 bases outside the gene matches. The CDR3 runs to 15 residues. CDR3: CASSGGLGGIQTQYF. As DNA, the CDR3 is TGTGCCAGCAGCGGCGGACTAGGTGGCATACAGACCCAGTACTTC.

This clonotype was recorded only once. The chain recombines TRBV12-3 or TRBV12-4 with TRBJ1-2, with 9 bases aligning to TRBD1. J was trimmed by 4 bases and V by 4 bases; bases with no gene match: 7. This CDR3 has 15 amino acids. The CDR3 DNA reads as TGTGCCAGCAGTTCGGACAGGGGAGTATTCTATGGCTACACCTTC. Encoded protein: CASSSDRGVFYGYTF.

J is TRBJ1-1 and V is TRBV6-5, with 7 bases aligning to TRBD1. Germline CDR1 reads MNHEY; CDR2 reads SVGAGI. V dropped 2 bases and J dropped 5; count of bases not matched to a gene: 5. CDR3 length: 14 residues. CDR3 in amino acids: CASSYQGGGTEAFF. The DNA of the CDR3 is TGTGCCAGCAGTTACCAGGGGGGAGGAACTGAAGCTTTCTTT.